A selection of T cell receptor beta chains follows, all from one sample in a study of blood T cell repertoires in COVID-19. The table came from immunoSEQ multiplex PCR; TCRdb's copy has only in-frame clones and leaves some out. The top ten clones hold around 11% of a sample with over 40,000 clones, over 80% of them seen once. The sample consisted of peripheral blood. These receptors all come from a human donor in a cohort sampled during active COVID-19. Both conserved end residues are part of each CDR3. The order of the fields is CDR3 DNA, CDR3 protein, D gene, clone size, J gene, V gene. A D gene is named only where the DNA matches it firmly. Some rows mark clone size as missing; the rest say once, few, many or name a class of expanded clone.

CDR3 DNA: TGTGCCAGCAGCCAACGGGGTAGCAATCAGCCCCAGCATTTT
CDR3 protein: CASSQRGSNQPQHF
D gene: NA
clone size: NA
J gene: TRBJ1-5
V gene: TRBV3-1/TRBV3-2

CDR3 DNA: TGTGCCAGCAGCGTAGGTGGGGCCGCTTATCAGCCCCAGCATTTT
CDR3 protein: CASSVGGAAYQPQHF
D gene: NA
clone size: NA
J gene: TRBJ1-5
V gene: TRBV9

CDR3 DNA: TGCGCCAGCAGCCAAGATCAGACTAGCGGGGCCAAGTACTTC
CDR3 protein: CASSQDQTSGAKYF
D gene: TRBD2
clone size: NA
J gene: TRBJ2-7
V gene: TRBV4-3

CDR3 DNA: TGTGCCAGCAGTGGGGGACAGAAAGCTTTCTTT
CDR3 protein: CASSGGQKAFF
D gene: TRBD1
clone size: NA
J gene: TRBJ1-1
V gene: TRBV25-1

CDR3 DNA: TGCGCCAGCAGCTTGATGGGACAGTTCTACGAGCAGTACTTC
CDR3 protein: CASSLMGQFYEQYF
D gene: TRBD1
clone size: NA
J gene: TRBJ2-7
V gene: TRBV5-1

CDR3 DNA: TGTGCCAGCAGGGGGCCAGGGGGAAACACTGAAGCTTTCTTT
CDR3 protein: CASRGPGGNTEAFF
D gene: TRBD1
clone size: NA
J gene: TRBJ1-1
V gene: TRBV6-6

CDR3 DNA: TGTGCCAGCAGCTCAAAACAGTCCGGGACAGGGAAAAACTATGGCTACACCTTC
CDR3 protein: CASSSKQSGTGKNYGYTF
D gene: TRBD1
clone size: NA
J gene: TRBJ1-2
V gene: TRBV7-9

CDR3 DNA: TGTGCCAGCAGCGTAGAACAGGGCTATGGCTACACCTTC
CDR3 protein: CASSVEQGYGYTF
D gene: NA
clone size: NA
J gene: TRBJ1-2
V gene: TRBV9

CDR3 DNA: TGCGCCAGCAGCTTGGTCCTACTAGCGGGAGGGATCTCTGGGGCCAACGTCCTGACTTTC
CDR3 protein: CASSLVLLAGGISGANVLTF
D gene: TRBD2
clone size: NA
J gene: TRBJ2-6
V gene: TRBV5-1

CDR3 DNA: TGTGCCAGCAGCTTCGGGACAGGTGGAAACACCATATATTTT
CDR3 protein: CASSFGTGGNTIYF
D gene: TRBD1
clone size: NA
J gene: TRBJ1-3
V gene: TRBV5-6

CDR3 DNA: TGTGCCAGCAGCTCCCGCATCCCGGGCCAGGGGAATGAAAAACTGTTTTTT
CDR3 protein: CASSSRIPGQGNEKLFF
D gene: NA
clone size: NA
J gene: TRBJ1-4
V gene: TRBV7-9

CDR3 DNA: TGTGCCAGCAGCCCCACTAGCGGGAGTGGTGTGGATACGCAGTATTTT
CDR3 protein: CASSPTSGSGVDTQYF
D gene: TRBD2
clone size: NA
J gene: TRBJ2-3
V gene: TRBV7-9

CDR3 DNA: TGTGCCAGCAGTACGCCGAACGGACAGGTCCAAGAAGATACGCAGTATTTT
CDR3 protein: CASSTPNGQVQEDTQYF
D gene: TRBD1
clone size: NA
J gene: TRBJ2-3
V gene: TRBV25-1

CDR3 DNA: TGTGCCAGTAGTACGCGACTAAGCGGGGCCTACGAGCAGTACTTC
CDR3 protein: CASSTRLSGAYEQYF
D gene: TRBD2
clone size: NA
J gene: TRBJ2-7
V gene: TRBV19

CDR3 DNA: TGCGCCAGCAGCTTGGTGCGGCGGGGGGCGTTCACAGATACGCAGTATTTT
CDR3 protein: CASSLVRRGAFTDTQYF
D gene: TRBD2
clone size: NA
J gene: TRBJ2-3
V gene: TRBV5-1

CDR3 DNA: TGTGCCAGCTCACCATCACTCGAGTCACCCCTCCACTTT
CDR3 protein: CASSPSLESPLHF
D gene: NA
clone size: NA
J gene: TRBJ1-6
V gene: TRBV18

CDR3 DNA: TGTGCCAGCAGCCCCAGGGTCGGCTCTGGAAACACCATATATTTT
CDR3 protein: CASSPRVGSGNTIYF
D gene: NA
clone size: NA
J gene: TRBJ1-3
V gene: TRBV9

CDR3 DNA: TGCGCCAGCAGCTTGCGGGAGAGCACAGATACGCAGTATTTT
CDR3 protein: CASSLRESTDTQYF
D gene: NA
clone size: NA
J gene: TRBJ2-3
V gene: TRBV5-1

CDR3 DNA: TGTGCCAGCAGCGGAGGAGGGGGCCCTGGCACTGAAGCTTTCTTT
CDR3 protein: CASSGGGGPGTEAFF
D gene: TRBD1
clone size: once
J gene: TRBJ1-1
V gene: TRBV9

CDR3 DNA: TGTGCCATCCGACTAGCGCCTAACAATGAGCAGTTCTTC
CDR3 protein: CAIRLAPNNEQFF
D gene: TRBD2
clone size: NA
J gene: TRBJ2-1
V gene: TRBV10-3

CDR3 DNA: TGCGCCAGCAGCCAAGGGACTCGGAGAAGCTCCTACAATGAGCAGTTCTTC
CDR3 protein: CASSQGTRRSSYNEQFF
D gene: NA
clone size: NA
J gene: TRBJ2-1
V gene: TRBV4-1

CDR3 DNA: TGTGCCAGCAGTCCTCCCCTAGCCAAAAACATTCAGTACTTC
CDR3 protein: CASSPPLAKNIQYF
D gene: NA
clone size: once
J gene: TRBJ2-4
V gene: TRBV5-4

CDR3 DNA: TGTGCCAGCGTGGGGCTTCCTTTTCAGGCTTTCTTT
CDR3 protein: CASVGLPFQAFF
D gene: NA
clone size: NA
J gene: TRBJ1-1
V gene: TRBV27

CDR3 DNA: TGTGCCAGCAGCTTAGCAGGCGGGTTCCAGACGCGCAAAAACATTCAGTACTTC
CDR3 protein: CASSLAGGFQTRKNIQYF
D gene: NA
clone size: NA
J gene: TRBJ2-4
V gene: TRBV7-2

CDR3 DNA: TGTGCCAGTAGTATAGGGACAGGGGACTATGGCTACACCTTC
CDR3 protein: CASSIGTGDYGYTF
D gene: TRBD1
clone size: NA
J gene: TRBJ1-2
V gene: TRBV19

CDR3 DNA: TGTGCTAGTGCAGGGGGGAGTGTCACCGGGGAGCTGTTTTTT
CDR3 protein: CASAGGSVTGELFF
D gene: NA
clone size: NA
J gene: TRBJ2-2
V gene: TRBV12-5

CDR3 DNA: TGTGCCAGCAGTTACAAGCGCTCCTACGAGCAGTACTTC
CDR3 protein: CASSYKRSYEQYF
D gene: NA
clone size: once
J gene: TRBJ2-7
V gene: TRBV6-5

CDR3 DNA: TGCGCCAGCAGCCAAGGTACCGGGACAGGGGCGAGGTACGAGCAGTACTTC
CDR3 protein: CASSQGTGTGARYEQYF
D gene: TRBD1
clone size: once
J gene: TRBJ2-7
V gene: TRBV4-3

CDR3 DNA: TGTGCCAGCAGCCCGGGACTAGCGGGTGCTCTTTACGAGCAGTACTTC
CDR3 protein: CASSPGLAGALYEQYF
D gene: TRBD2
clone size: NA
J gene: TRBJ2-7
V gene: TRBV27

CDR3 DNA: TGTGCCAGCAGTGAGGGCTCTCTCCCCCTCGAGCAGTACTTC
CDR3 protein: CASSEGSLPLEQYF
D gene: NA
clone size: once
J gene: TRBJ2-7
V gene: TRBV6-1

CDR3 DNA: TGTGCCAGCAGTTATCTGGAGACCCAGTACTTC
CDR3 protein: CASSYLETQYF
D gene: NA
clone size: NA
J gene: TRBJ2-5
V gene: TRBV6-6

CDR3 DNA: TGTGCCAGTAGTATAAAAGCGGGAGGGAGCTCCTACAATGAGCAGTTCTTC
CDR3 protein: CASSIKAGGSSYNEQFF
D gene: TRBD2
clone size: NA
J gene: TRBJ2-1
V gene: TRBV19

CDR3 DNA: TGTGCCAGCAGTCCGGGGTCGACGAATCAGCCCCAGCATTTT
CDR3 protein: CASSPGSTNQPQHF
D gene: NA
clone size: NA
J gene: TRBJ1-5
V gene: TRBV2

CDR3 DNA: TGCGCCAGCAGCCAAAACAGGGGGCTGGGTCAGCCCCAGCATTTT
CDR3 protein: CASSQNRGLGQPQHF
D gene: TRBD1
clone size: NA
J gene: TRBJ1-5
V gene: TRBV4-1

CDR3 DNA: TGTGCCAGCAGGGAGACAGGGGCGGGCGAGCAGTACTTC
CDR3 protein: CASRETGAGEQYF
D gene: TRBD1
clone size: NA
J gene: TRBJ2-7
V gene: TRBV12-3/TRBV12-4

CDR3 DNA: TGTGCCAGCACCCTGCGAGTTAACTATGGCTACACCTTC
CDR3 protein: CASTLRVNYGYTF
D gene: NA
clone size: NA
J gene: TRBJ1-2
V gene: TRBV5-4

CDR3 DNA: TGTGCCAGCAGCCTAAAACTAGCGGGGGGGCCGGAGACCCAGTACTTC
CDR3 protein: CASSLKLAGGPETQYF
D gene: TRBD2
clone size: NA
J gene: TRBJ2-5
V gene: TRBV7-2

CDR3 DNA: TGTGCCAGCAGTGAACTCAATCAGCCCCAGCATTTT
CDR3 protein: CASSELNQPQHF
D gene: NA
clone size: few
J gene: TRBJ1-5
V gene: TRBV6-1

CDR3 DNA: TGTGCCAGCAGCCGGGACTTCGGGAATCAGCCCCAGCATTTT
CDR3 protein: CASSRDFGNQPQHF
D gene: NA
clone size: NA
J gene: TRBJ1-5
V gene: TRBV6-5

CDR3 DNA: TGTGCCAGCAGCCAAGTAGGGCTAGCGGGAGCCTACGAGCAGTACTTC
CDR3 protein: CASSQVGLAGAYEQYF
D gene: TRBD2
clone size: NA
J gene: TRBJ2-7
V gene: TRBV14

CDR3 DNA: TGCGCCAGCAGCCCGGGGGGGACAAGGGCCTACGAGCAGTACTTC
CDR3 protein: CASSPGGTRAYEQYF
D gene: TRBD2
clone size: NA
J gene: TRBJ2-7
V gene: TRBV5-1

CDR3 DNA: TGTGCCAGCAGCCCGGGACAGGGAGGGGATGAGCAGTTCTTC
CDR3 protein: CASSPGQGGDEQFF
D gene: TRBD1
clone size: NA
J gene: TRBJ2-1
V gene: TRBV11-2

CDR3 DNA: TGTGCCAGCAGCTTAGGACTAGAGACCGGGGAGCTGTTTTTT
CDR3 protein: CASSLGLETGELFF
D gene: NA
clone size: NA
J gene: TRBJ2-2
V gene: TRBV7-9

CDR3 DNA: TGTGCCAGCAGTGAAGGGGCAGTGGGAGGAAATCAGCCCCAGCATTTT
CDR3 protein: CASSEGAVGGNQPQHF
D gene: NA
clone size: few
J gene: TRBJ1-5
V gene: TRBV6-1

CDR3 DNA: TGTGCCACCAGTGATCCCGGGACAGGGAACCGAGCCGAGCAGTACTTC
CDR3 protein: CATSDPGTGNRAEQYF
D gene: TRBD1
clone size: NA
J gene: TRBJ2-7
V gene: TRBV24-1

CDR3 DNA: TGTGCCAGCAGAATAGACAGGGGGAACACCGGGGAGCTGTTTTTT
CDR3 protein: CASRIDRGNTGELFF
D gene: TRBD1
clone size: NA
J gene: TRBJ2-2
V gene: TRBV2

CDR3 DNA: TGTGCCTGGAGCGGAGGGGTAGCGGGACGTTACGAGCAGTACTTC
CDR3 protein: CAWSGGVAGRYEQYF
D gene: TRBD2
clone size: NA
J gene: TRBJ2-7
V gene: TRBV30

CDR3 DNA: TGTGCCAGCAGCCCCGGGACTAGCGGGACAGATACGCAGTATTTT
CDR3 protein: CASSPGTSGTDTQYF
D gene: TRBD2
clone size: NA
J gene: TRBJ2-3
V gene: TRBV7-8

CDR3 DNA: TGTGCCAGTATTAGAACCGGGAGCTGGGATGAGCAGTTCTTC
CDR3 protein: CASIRTGSWDEQFF
D gene: NA
clone size: NA
J gene: TRBJ2-1
V gene: TRBV28

CDR3 DNA: TGTGCCAGCAGCCCTAGGGGGCAGGGTTTTTATGGCTACACCTTC
CDR3 protein: CASSPRGQGFYGYTF
D gene: TRBD1
clone size: NA
J gene: TRBJ1-2
V gene: TRBV11-2